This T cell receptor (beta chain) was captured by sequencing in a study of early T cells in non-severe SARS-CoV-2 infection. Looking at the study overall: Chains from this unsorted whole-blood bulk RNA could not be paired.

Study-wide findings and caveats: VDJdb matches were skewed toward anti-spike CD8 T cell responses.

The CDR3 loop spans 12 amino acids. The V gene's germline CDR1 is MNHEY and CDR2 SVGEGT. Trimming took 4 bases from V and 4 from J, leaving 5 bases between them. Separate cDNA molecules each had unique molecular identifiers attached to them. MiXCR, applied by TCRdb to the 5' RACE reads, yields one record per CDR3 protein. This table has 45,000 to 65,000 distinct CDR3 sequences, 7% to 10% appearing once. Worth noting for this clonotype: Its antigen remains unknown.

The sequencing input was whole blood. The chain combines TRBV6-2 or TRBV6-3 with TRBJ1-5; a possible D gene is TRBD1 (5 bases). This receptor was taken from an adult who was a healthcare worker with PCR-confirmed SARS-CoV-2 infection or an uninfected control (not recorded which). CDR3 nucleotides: TGTGCCAGCAGTTCAGGGAATCAGCCCCAGCATTTT. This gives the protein CASSSGNQPQHF.